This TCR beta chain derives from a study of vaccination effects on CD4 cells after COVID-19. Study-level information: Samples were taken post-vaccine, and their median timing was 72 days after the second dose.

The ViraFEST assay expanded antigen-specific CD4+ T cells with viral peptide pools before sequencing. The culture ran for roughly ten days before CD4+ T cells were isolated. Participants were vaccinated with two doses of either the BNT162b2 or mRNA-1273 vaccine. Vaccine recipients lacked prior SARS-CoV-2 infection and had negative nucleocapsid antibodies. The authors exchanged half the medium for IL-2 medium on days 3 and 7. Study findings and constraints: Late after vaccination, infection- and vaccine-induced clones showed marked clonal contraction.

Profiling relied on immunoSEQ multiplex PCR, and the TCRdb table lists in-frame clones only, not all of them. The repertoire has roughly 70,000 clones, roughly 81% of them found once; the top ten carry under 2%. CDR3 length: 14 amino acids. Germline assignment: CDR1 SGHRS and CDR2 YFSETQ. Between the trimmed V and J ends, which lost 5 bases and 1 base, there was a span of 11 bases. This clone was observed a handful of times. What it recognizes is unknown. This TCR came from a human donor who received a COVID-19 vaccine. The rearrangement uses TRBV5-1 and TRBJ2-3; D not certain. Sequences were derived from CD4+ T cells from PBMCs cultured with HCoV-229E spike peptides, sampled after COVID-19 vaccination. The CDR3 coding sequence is TGCGCCAGCAGGACCCCAGGAGGCACAGATACGCAGTATTTT. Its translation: CASRTPGGTDTQYF.